The clone carrying this TCR beta chain occurred a few times. Antigen specificity is unknown. A much bigger clone sits one base away, suggesting this may be a read error. The CDR3 runs to 14 residues. CDR1 and CDR2 from the germline V gene are LNHDA and SQIVND (reference sequence). The V end lost 8 bases, the J end lost 4 bases, and 17 bases lay between the germline ends. The data belong to a study of blood T cells in healthy people across ages. General study results and limits: The unknown donor CMV status may have confounded expanded clonotype changes.

With a J-beta primer mix and a sample-barcoded 5' primer, a second PCR ran about 7 to 12 cycles. TCRdb fed the 5' RACE reads into MiXCR, producing one record per CDR3 protein. In the table there are approximately 680,000 distinct CDR3 sequences, approximately 29% of which are singletons. Sequencing was done on a sample of blood. This chain links TRBV19 with TRBJ1-2; D call uncertain. The sequence was obtained from an elderly woman in good health. In nucleotides, the CDR3 is TGTGCCAGTCGCCGCGCAGGCAGTCGCTATGGCTACACCTTC. This codes for CASRRAGSRYGYTF. Full variable domain (outside the CDR3, taken from reference TRBV19 and TRBJ1-2): DGGITQSPKYLFRKEGQNVTLSCEQNLNHDAMYWYRQDPGQGLRLIYYSQIVNDFQKGDIAEGYSVSREKKESFPLTVTSAQKNPTAFYLCASRRAGSRYGYTFGSGTRLTVV.